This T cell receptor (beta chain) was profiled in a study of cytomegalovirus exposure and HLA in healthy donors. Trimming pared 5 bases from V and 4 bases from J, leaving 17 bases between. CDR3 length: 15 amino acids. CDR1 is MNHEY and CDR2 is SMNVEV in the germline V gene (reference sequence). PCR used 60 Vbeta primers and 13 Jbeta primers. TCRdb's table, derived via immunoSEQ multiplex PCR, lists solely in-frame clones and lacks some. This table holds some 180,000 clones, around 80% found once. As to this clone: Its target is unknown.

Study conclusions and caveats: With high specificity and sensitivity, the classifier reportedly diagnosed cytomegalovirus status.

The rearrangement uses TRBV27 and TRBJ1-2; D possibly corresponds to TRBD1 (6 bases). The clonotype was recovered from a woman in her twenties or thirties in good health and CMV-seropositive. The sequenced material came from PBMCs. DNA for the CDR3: TGTGCCAGCAGTCCCCAGGACAGAACCCTCTATGGCTACACCTTC. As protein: CASSPQDRTLYGYTF.